This TCR beta chain stems from a study of CD8 T cells in ankylosing spondylitis. Overall study results and limits: Those disease-linked clones were CD8+; they were also relatively rare in peripheral blood. A TCR beta motif of 7 to 9 highly homologous variants seemed to mark ankylosing spondylitis blood.

The sample holds a few counts of this clonotype. Its matching antigen is unknown. From the 5' RACE reads, TCRdb called clonotypes with MiXCR, one entry per CDR3 protein. The table records 470,000 or so distinct CDR3 sequences, roughly 26% of them present only once. The CDR3 spans 13 residues. Germline CDR1 and CDR2: SGHAT and FQNNGV. V trimming: 3 bases; J trimming: 3 bases; junction bases outside the gene matches: 2. J is TRBJ2-7 and V is TRBV11-2, with 7 bases lining up with TRBD1. The sequence was collected from a male donor with ankylosing spondylitis. The sequenced sample consisted of blood, either unsorted or a sorted T cell fraction (not recorded which). DNA for the CDR3: TGTGCCAGCAGCTTGGACAGGCACTACGAGCAGTACTTC. Protein sequence: CASSLDRHYEQYF.